This passage covers 19 T cell receptor beta chains from one sample sequenced in a study of blood T cell repertoires in COVID-19. This table comes from immunoSEQ multiplex PCR, and its TCRdb copy is limited to in-frame clones, with some not included. The sample lists approximately 130,000 clones, approximately 85% occurring once. The sample taken for sequencing was peripheral blood. Receptors were obtained from a human donor in a cohort sampled during active COVID-19.

The V and J genes are TRBV14 and TRBJ1-2; D not certain. The germline gives CDR1 SGHDN, CDR2 FVKESK. Trimming cost V 1 base and J 4 bases, with 7 bases left between them. The length of the CDR3 is 13 residues. The chain's CDR3 is CASSQGQSYGYTF. The CDR3 nucleotides are TGTGCCAGCAGCCAAGGCCAGTCCTATGGCTACACCTTC.

A few counts support this clone. The chain combines TRBV6-2 or TRBV6-3 with TRBJ2-4; D perhaps matches TRBD2 (6 bases). The CDR3 covers 14 residues. Germline V gives CDR1 MNHEY, CDR2 SVGEGT. V was shortened by 4 bases and J by 0 bases, with 7 bases between the two germline ends. For the CDR3, the DNA is TGTGCCAGCAGTTTCGGGGGAGCCAAAAACATTCAGTACTTC. Translation gives CASSFGGAKNIQYF.

This CDR3 reads CASSLFDRGNQPQHF. As DNA, the CDR3 is TGTGCCAGCTCACTATTTGACAGGGGCAATCAGCCCCAGCATTTT. The genes are TRBV18 and TRBJ1-5; 7 bases match TRBD1. The CDR3 totals 15 residues. Germline V CDR1 and CDR2: KGHSH, LQKENI. J gave up 2 bases and V 4 bases, and 5 bases lay outside the gene matches.

The rearrangement joins TRBV5-8 to TRBJ2-5; 10 nucleotides agree with TRBD1. V was clipped by 4 bases and J by 5 bases; unmatched bases: 5. The CDR3 length is 14 residues. CDR1 is SGHTS and CDR2 is YDEGEE in the germline V gene. This CDR3 is CASSEDRGQETQYF. The CDR3 DNA sequence: TGTGCCAGCAGCGAAGACAGGGGGCAGGAGACCCAGTACTTC.

The CDR3 sequence is CASRNRGNEKLFF. CDR3 sequence (DNA): TGTGCCAGCCGGAACAGGGGAAATGAAAAACTGTTTTTT. The J gene is TRBJ1-4, the V gene TRBV27, with 7 bases fitting TRBD1. CDR3 length: 13 amino acids. Germline V gene data show CDR1 as MNHEY and CDR2 as SMNVEV (reference sequence). V was pared by 8 bases and J by 5 bases, with 5 bases of the junction left unmatched.

The V call is TRBV27, the J call TRBJ1-2; 10 bases agree with TRBD1. Per the germline V gene, CDR1 is MNHEY and CDR2 is SMNVEV (reference sequence). The V segment lost 5 bases and the J segment 4 bases; nucleotides outside the gene matches: 16. The CDR3 runs to 18 residues. The CDR3 here is CASSPPRDRGLLGYGYTF. As DNA, the CDR3 is TGTGCCAGCAGTCCCCCAAGAGACAGGGGGCTGCTGGGCTATGGCTACACCTTC.

V is TRBV19 and J is TRBJ1-5; no clear D gene. The V gene lost 5 bases and the J gene lost 2 bases, with 16 bases spanning the gap. The CDR3 is made up of 16 amino acids. The germline CDR1 and CDR2 sequences are LNHDA and SQIVND (reference sequence). The CDR3: CASSPYSGIGNQPQHF. The CDR3 nucleotides read TGTGCCAGTAGTCCGTACTCGGGTATCGGCAATCAGCCCCAGCATTTT. Full variable domain (remainder filled in from reference TRBV19 and TRBJ1-5): DGGITQSPKYLFRKEGQNVTLSCEQNLNHDAMYWYRQDPGQGLRLIYYSQIVNDFQKGDIAEGYSVSREKKESFPLTVTSAQKNPTAFYLCASSPYSGIGNQPQHFGDGTRLSIL.

The chain uses TRBV3-1 (or the pseudogene TRBV3-2) and TRBJ1-4; the match to TRBD1 covers 8 bases. The germline CDR1 and CDR2 sequences are LGHDT and YNNKEL (reference sequence). The CDR3 has 15 amino acids. V shed 4 bases, J shed 7 bases, and the junction held 8 bases outside the gene matches. The DNA for the CDR3 is TGTGCCAGCAGCCGCTCGCAGGGGGCGGCTGAAAAACTGTTTTTT. It translates to CASSRSQGAAEKLFF.

This chain connects TRBV5-1 to TRBJ1-5, with 9 bases identical to TRBD1. CDR1 is SGHRS, CDR2 YFSETQ, per germline. CDR3 size: 15 residues. J was trimmed by 6 bases and V by 0 bases; bases with no gene match: 4. The CDR3 here is CASSLEGTGFQPQHF. CDR3 sequence (DNA): TGCGCCAGCAGCTTGGAGGGGACAGGGTTTCAGCCCCAGCATTTT.

The chain is built from TRBV5-1 and TRBJ2-2; perhaps TRBD2 as D (5 bases). Trimming cost V 5 bases and J 0 bases, with 11 bases left between them. Germline CDR1 reads SGHRS; CDR2 reads YFSETQ. The CDR3 spans 15 residues. CDR3 in amino acids: CASRSGITNTGELFF. The CDR3 nucleotides are TGCGCCAGCAGGTCCGGGATAACGAACACCGGGGAGCTGTTTTTT. Full variable domain (rest looked up from reference TRBV5-1 and TRBJ2-2): KAGVTQTPRYLIKTRGQQVTLSCSPISGHRSVSWYQQTPGQGLQFLFEYFSETQRNKGNFPGRFSGRQFSNSRSEMNVSTLELGDSALYLCASRSGITNTGELFFGEGSRLTVL.

The chain has TRBV5-1 and TRBJ2-3; 9 bases align to TRBD1. After removal of 7 bases from V and 2 bases from J, the junction contained 2 bases not matched to a gene. Germline V gene data show CDR1 as SGHRS and CDR2 as YFSETQ. This CDR3 has 13 residues. This chain's CDR3 is CASGDRVTDTQYF. The CDR3 nucleotides are TGCGCCAGCGGGGACAGGGTCACAGATACGCAGTATTTT.

The rearrangement uses TRBV28 and TRBJ2-5; 12 bases agree with TRBD2. Trimming cost V 7 bases and J 2 bases; bases outside gene matches: 5. The germline V gene encodes CDR1 MDHEN and CDR2 SYDVKM. The CDR3 has 15 amino acids. CDR3 protein: CASTLAGGRQETQYF. As DNA, the CDR3 is TGTGCCAGCACTCTAGCGGGGGGGCGGCAAGAGACCCAGTACTTC.

This clone was detected a few times. This chain joins TRBV28 and TRBJ2-3; 9 nucleotides align to TRBD2. Trimming cost V 8 bases and J 0 bases; bases outside gene matches: 12. This CDR3 is 17 amino acids long. From germline, CDR1 is MDHEN and CDR2 SYDVKM. The CDR3 reads CASLASGALSSTDTQYF. CDR3 DNA sequence: TGTGCCAGCTTGGCTAGCGGGGCGTTAAGTAGCACAGATACGCAGTATTTT.

The chain joins TRBV10-3 to TRBJ2-1, with 7 bases matching TRBD1. Germline V gene data show CDR1 as ENHRY and CDR2 as SYGVKD. V lost 2 bases to trimming and J lost 4 bases; unmatched junction nucleotides: 8. There are 16 residues in the CDR3. CDR3 in amino acids: CAISEPDRTGYNEQFF. The CDR3 DNA reads as TGTGCCATCAGTGAGCCCGATAGGACAGGATACAATGAGCAGTTCTTC.

The V gene is TRBV11-2, the J gene TRBJ2-5; the match to TRBD1 covers 8 bases. CDR3 size: 15 residues. Trimming at V came to 5 bases and at J to 2 bases, leaving 7 bases not matched to a gene. Germline CDR1 and CDR2: SGHAT and FQNNGV. The CDR3 sequence is CASSARTGLQETQYF. Written as DNA, the CDR3 is TGTGCCAGCAGCGCCCGGACAGGGCTACAAGAGACCCAGTACTTC.

The chain combines TRBV6-1 with TRBJ2-7; tentatively, D is TRBD1 (5 bases). The CDR3 length is 15 residues. Deletions cut 0 bases from V and 4 bases from J, with 13 bases between. Per the germline V gene, CDR1 is MNHNS and CDR2 is SASEGT. The CDR3 nucleotides read TGTGCCAGCAGTGAAGCGGGGCAGGGTCCATACGAGCAGTACTTC. This codes for CASSEAGQGPYEQYF.

CDR3 loop: CAIPGQGSGANVLTF. CDR3 in DNA: TGTGCCATTCCGGGACAGGGGTCTGGGGCCAACGTCCTGACTTTC. The J gene is TRBJ2-6, the V gene TRBV10-3, with 10 bases matching TRBD1. With 9 bases clipped from V and 1 base from J, the junction kept 3 bases outside the gene matches. Per germline, CDR1 ENHRY and CDR2 SYGVKD. The CDR3 is made up of 15 amino acids.

This clone was observed a few times. The V gene is TRBV6-2 or TRBV6-3, the J gene TRBJ1-1; 7 bases align to TRBD1. The germline CDR1 and CDR2 sequences are MNHEY and SVGEGT. The trim removed 4 bases at V and 2 bases at J, leaving 13 bases unmatched. There are 17 residues in the CDR3. The CDR3 region has the DNA TGTGCCAGCAGTTGGGGGACAGATGGGGGTATAAACACTGAAGCTTTCTTT. This translates into CASSWGTDGGINTEAFF.

The chain recombines TRBV16 with TRBJ1-2, with 8 bases identical to TRBD1. Germline V gene lookup returns CDR1 KGHSY and CDR2 FQNENV. The ends lost 3 bases at V and 6 bases at J; junction bases unmatched: 6. This CDR3 is 14 amino acids long. Written as DNA, the CDR3 is TGTGCCAGCAGCCATTCAGGGGGCTCGCATGGCTACACCTTC. Protein product: CASSHSGGSHGYTF.